What follows describes a single TCR beta chain. Only in-frame clones appear in the TCRdb table, and some are missing; sequencing was by immunoSEQ multiplex PCR. The data show 200,000 to 250,000 clones, 80% to 85% seen once. In germline, CDR1 is GTSNPN, CDR2 SVGIG (reference sequence). With 4 bases clipped from V and 4 bases from J, the junction kept 11 bases outside the gene matches. The CDR3 runs 16 residues. The entry originates in a study of blood T cell repertoires in COVID-19. The receptor's source is a young woman with acute or convalescent COVID-19. What was sequenced was peripheral blood. The chain is built from TRBV30 and TRBJ1-3, with TRBD1 identical over 9 bases. The CDR3 is CAWTNGQGFLGNTIYF. In DNA, the CDR3 is TGTGCCTGGACCAACGGACAGGGGTTTTTGGGAAACACCATATATTTT.